Below, 32 T cell receptor beta chains from the same sample are listed, as sequenced in a study of cytomegalovirus exposure and HLA in healthy donors listed by TCRdb under 2017. Libraries were made using the immunoSEQ multiplex PCR assay. For the multiplex PCR, a mixture combining 60 forward primers for TCR Vbeta segments and 13 reverse primers for TCR Jbeta segments was used. TCRdb took this table from immuneACCESS and kept in-frame rearrangements with V and J called. Such tables lack part of the clones; where checked against another copy, unresolved V genes explain under half of the gap, and the rest is unexplained. Counted in this sample were about 130,000 clones; roughly 85% of them appeared once. The ten largest clones represent 1.2% of the sample. The sample consisted of PBMCs. These receptors all stem from a boy younger than 18 in good health and CMV-seronegative.

This clone was recorded once. The gene calls are TRBV4-1 and TRBJ1-1; possible D gene TRBD1, 6 bases. Deletions cut 0 bases from V and 5 bases from J, with 16 bases between. Germline V CDR1 and CDR2: MGHRA, YSYEKL. This CDR3 region has 16 residues. The CDR3 region has the DNA TGCGCCAGCAGCCAAGATCGGGGCAGGGGAAAAACTGAAGCTTTCTTT. Its translation: CASSQDRGRGKTEAFF.

The rearrangement uses TRBV2 and TRBJ2-3; 8 positions match TRBD2. This CDR3 has 14 residues. J lost 3 bases, V lost 6 bases, and 5 bases had no gene match. Germline values: CDR1 SNHLY, CDR2 FYNNEI. CDR3 protein: CASSRAGVTDTQYF. The CDR3 DNA sequence: TGTGCCAGCAGCCGAGCGGGAGTGACAGATACGCAGTATTTT.

The V gene is TRBV14, the J gene TRBJ1-1; 7 bases fit TRBD1. This CDR3 contains 15 residues. V dropped 10 bases and J dropped 2; count of bases not matched to a gene: 13. Per the germline V gene, CDR1 is SGHDN and CDR2 is FVKESK. CDR3 nucleotides: TGTGCCACAGAGCTGTACAGGGGAATTAACACTGAAGCTTTCTTT. Residues: CATELYRGINTEAFF. Full variable domain (rest looked up from reference TRBV14 and TRBJ1-1): EAGVTQFPSHSVIEKGQTVTLRCDPISGHDNLYWYRRVMGKEIKFLLHFVKESKQDESGMPNNRFLAERTGGTYSTLKVQPAELEDSGVYFCATELYRGINTEAFFGQGTRLTVV.

This chain links TRBV6-6 with TRBJ2-1; 8 positions match TRBD1. Germline V gives CDR1 MNHNY, CDR2 SVGAGI (reference sequence). CDR3 length: 14 residues. Trimming took 2 bases from V and 4 from J; bases not matched to a gene: 1. CDR3: CASSYRQGYNEQFF. The CDR3, as DNA: TGTGCCAGCAGTTACCGACAGGGGTACAATGAGCAGTTCTTC.

The genes are TRBV4-3 and TRBJ1-3; D gene ambiguous. The germline V gene encodes CDR1 LGHNA and CDR2 YSLEER. With 1 base removed from V and 4 bases from J, the gap between germline ends came to 14 bases. The CDR3 is 16 amino acids. CDR3 region: CASSQASALGGNTIYF. CDR3 DNA sequence: TGCGCCAGCAGCCAAGCATCGGCACTCGGGGGAAACACCATATATTTT.

The chain employs TRBV9 and TRBJ1-2, with 7 nucleotides matching TRBD1. The V gene end was trimmed by 4 bases and the J gene end by 11 bases; junction bases not matched to a gene: 8. The CDR3 extends over 12 amino acids. The germline V gene encodes CDR1 SGDLS and CDR2 YYNGEE. The CDR3 reads CASSSQDREYTF. CDR3 nucleotide sequence: TGTGCCAGCAGCTCCCAAGACAGGGAATACACCTTC.

This chain joins TRBV5-1 and TRBJ2-1; 8 nucleotides align to TRBD2. The CDR3 runs 16 residues. Germline V lookup: CDR1 SGHRS, CDR2 YFSETQ. V shed 5 bases, J shed 7 bases, and the junction held 14 bases outside the gene matches. The CDR3 nucleotides are TGCGCCAGCAGTACGGTTCCCAGCGGGAGTGGGAATGAGCAGTTCTTC. It translates to CASSTVPSGSGNEQFF.

V is TRBV4-3 and J is TRBJ2-7; TRBD2 matches at 7 bases. In germline, CDR1 is LGHNA, CDR2 YSLEER. The CDR3 is made up of 16 amino acids. The junction had 14 bases not matched to a gene; V was cut back by 4 bases and J by 5 bases. CDR3 region: CASSLVHGRTRNEQYF. CDR3 nucleotide sequence: TGCGCCAGCAGCCTCGTCCATGGCCGGACTAGGAACGAGCAGTACTTC.

The J gene is TRBJ1-2, the V gene TRBV4-1; D ambiguous. The CDR3 totals 14 residues. CDR1 is MGHRA, CDR2 YSYEKL, per germline. V was pared by 1 base and J by 6 bases, with 12 bases between. Here the CDR3 reads CASSQGREMDGYTF. The CDR3 nucleotides read TGCGCCAGCAGCCAAGGGAGGGAGATGGATGGCTACACCTTC.

The V call is TRBV2, the J call TRBJ2-1; D is perhaps TRBD1 (6 bases). The V and J ends lost 1 base and 7 bases respectively, with 14 bases between them. The CDR3 sequence is 15 residues long. The germline gives CDR1 SNHLY, CDR2 FYNNEI. The CDR3 coding sequence is TGTGCCAGCAGTGAAGGAGGGTTCCAGGGGAATGAGCAGTTCTTC. It is translated as CASSEGGFQGNEQFF.

This clone was seen a single time. The chain carries TRBV5-1 and TRBJ2-1; tentatively, D is TRBD2 (5 bases). This CDR3 is built from 13 residues. The germline gives CDR1 SGHRS, CDR2 YFSETQ. Trimming took off 0 bases at V and 7 bases at J, with 8 bases between the two ends. Written as DNA, the CDR3 is TGCGCCAGCAGCTTGGCACTAGAGAATGAGCAGTTCTTC. It yields the protein CASSLALENEQFF.

This clone was seen a single time. V and J are TRBV19 and TRBJ1-5, with D possibly TRBD1 on 6 matching bases. The CDR3 extends over 19 amino acids. Trimming took 5 bases from V and 2 from J, leaving 25 bases between them. CDR1 LNHDA and CDR2 SQIVND come from the germline V gene (reference sequence). CDR3 nucleotide sequence: TGTGCCAGTAGTCTAATGGTTAAAGGACAGAACTTTCGCAATCAGCCCCAGCATTTT. Its protein is CASSLMVKGQNFRNQPQHF.

The rearrangement uses TRBV6-5 and TRBJ1-2; TRBD1 agrees at 7 bases. The CDR3 loop spans 14 amino acids. The V gene end was trimmed by 2 bases and the J gene end by 4 bases; junction bases not matched to a gene: 4. CDR1 is MNHEY and CDR2 is SVGAGI in the germline V gene. CDR3 nucleotides: TGTGCCAGCAGTTACGGTCAGGGGGTCTATGGCTACACCTTC. Its translation is CASSYGQGVYGYTF.

This clone was observed a few times. The chain uses TRBV11-2 and TRBJ2-1; TRBD2 agrees at 10 bases. The CDR3 covers 16 residues. Germline V lookup: CDR1 SGHAT, CDR2 FQNNGV. The junction had 8 bases not matched to a gene; V was cut back by 5 bases and J by 4 bases. As DNA, the CDR3 is TGTGCCAGCAGCAAGGCTAGCGGGAGAGTTTACAATGAGCAGTTCTTC. Translating it yields CASSKASGRVYNEQFF.

This clone was seen only a few times. The same CDR3 is also encoded by other DNA sequences in this sample. The V and J genes are TRBV5-4 and TRBJ2-4; 10 bases are a match to TRBD1. V shed 0 bases, J shed 1 base, and the junction held 1 base outside the gene matches. The CDR3 contains 16 residues. The V gene's germline CDR1 is SGHNT and CDR2 YYREEE (reference sequence). The CDR3 sequence: CASSLGTGGAKNIQYF. As DNA, the CDR3 is TGTGCCAGCAGCTTGGGGACAGGGGGGGCCAAAAACATTCAGTACTTC.

The J gene is TRBJ2-1, the V gene TRBV7-2; D ambiguous. V was pared by 5 bases and J by 8 bases, with 16 bases between. This CDR3 has 14 amino acids. Germline V gene sequence: CDR1 SGHTA, CDR2 FQGNSA. CDR3 nucleotides: TGTGCCAGCAGCCCCCCGCTCCGAGCCGATGAGCAGTTCTTC. Translation gives CASSPPLRADEQFF.

A single count supports this clone. The chain is built from TRBV15 and TRBJ2-1; 8 bases are a match to TRBD2. This CDR3 comprises 15 residues. Germline V CDR1 and CDR2: LNHNV, YYDKDF (reference sequence). V was pared by 1 base and J by 9 bases, with 8 bases of the junction left unmatched. The CDR3 DNA sequence: TGTGCCACCAGCAGAGTTATAGGACTAGCTGTTGAGCAGTTCTTC. Translation gives CATSRVIGLAVEQFF.

The V gene is TRBV30, the J gene TRBJ2-7, with D possibly being TRBD1 (6 bases). V lost 5 bases, J lost 6 bases, and 20 bases lay in between. The germline V gene has CDR1 GTSNPN and CDR2 SVGIG (reference sequence). CDR3 length: 14 amino acids. CDR3 coding DNA: TGTGCCTGGGGGCCAGGGGAAACCTCCGCCGAGCAGTACTTC. Its translation: CAWGPGETSAEQYF.

The rearrangement joins TRBV6-1 to TRBJ1-5, with 7 nucleotides matching TRBD1. The germline V gene has CDR1 MNHNS and CDR2 SASEGT. This CDR3 is built from 13 residues. The V gene end was trimmed by 9 bases and the J gene end by 5 bases; junction bases not matched to a gene: 7. The CDR3 region has the DNA TGTGCCAGTGATAAGGACAGGCATCAGCCCCAGCATTTT. Translation gives CASDKDRHQPQHF.

In its sample, this clone was seen a few times. This chain links TRBV7-6 with TRBJ1-3, with 7 bases matching TRBD1. The V and J ends lost 5 bases and 3 bases, in that order; junction bases with no gene match: 19. This CDR3 is 19 amino acids long. Looked up from germline, CDR1 is SGHVS and CDR2 is FNYEAQ. This CDR3 is CASSPSQGEEYSYGNTIYF. The CDR3 coding sequence is TGTGCCAGCAGCCCCTCGCAGGGGGAGGAGTACTCTTATGGAAACACCATATATTTT.

The DNA for the CDR3 is TGTGCCAGCAGCTTTGATTTACGGACAGGGGGCGCATCACCCCTCCACTTT. This codes for CASSFDLRTGGASPLHF. V is TRBV5-4 and J is TRBJ1-6; 11 nucleotides agree with TRBD1. Germline CDR1 and CDR2: SGHNT and YYREEE (reference sequence). V trimming: 2 bases; J trimming: 10 bases; junction bases outside the gene matches: 11. CDR3 length: 17 residues.

The J gene is TRBJ2-1, the V gene TRBV6-1; 12 positions match TRBD2. J was trimmed by 6 bases and V by 3 bases; bases with no gene match: 3. The CDR3 runs 15 residues. From germline, CDR1 is MNHNS and CDR2 SASEGT. The CDR3 loop is CASSEGLAGSNEQFF. In DNA, the CDR3 is TGTGCCAGCAGTGAGGGACTAGCGGGCTCCAATGAGCAGTTCTTC.

The V call is TRBV4-3, the J call TRBJ2-5; 7 bases fit TRBD1. The CDR3 is 17 residues long. Per the germline V gene, CDR1 is LGHNA and CDR2 is YSLEER. The trim removed 0 bases at V and 6 bases at J, leaving 13 bases unmatched. CDR3 bases: TGCGCCAGCAGCCAAGAATTGGCACAGGGGTTTATGAAGACCCAGTACTTC. Amino acids: CASSQELAQGFMKTQYF.

The rearrangement joins TRBV5-1 to TRBJ2-2, with no clear D. The V end was cut by 1 base, the J end by 1 base, with 14 bases between. Per germline, CDR1 SGHRS and CDR2 YFSETQ. CDR3 length: 17 amino acids. The CDR3 loop is CASSLSPLALNTGELFF. The CDR3 region has the DNA TGCGCCAGCAGCTTGAGCCCTCTCGCTCTGAACACCGGGGAGCTGTTTTTT.

This chain connects TRBV13 to TRBJ1-5; unclear D gene. V was cut by 5 bases and J by 2 bases, with 22 bases left in between. This CDR3 contains 18 residues. Germline V gene data show CDR1 as PRHDT and CDR2 as FYEKMQ (reference sequence). CDR3 region: CASSQRSQSRVGNQPQHF. The CDR3 bases are TGTGCCAGCAGCCAAAGGTCACAGAGCCGTGTAGGCAATCAGCCCCAGCATTTT.

V and J are TRBV7-9 and TRBJ1-2, with TRBD1 as a possible D gene (5 bases). Between the trimmed V and J ends, which lost 0 bases and 8 bases, there was a span of 19 bases. The CDR3 contains 16 residues. Germline V lookup: CDR1 SEHNR, CDR2 FQNEAQ (reference sequence). The CDR3 spells CASSLAGFPGSYGYTF. CDR3 in DNA: TGTGCCAGCAGCTTAGCCGGGTTCCCAGGGTCGTACGGCTACACCTTC.

A few counts support this clone. Here the CDR3 reads CASTGLAGEGAYEQYF. CDR3 DNA sequence: TGTGCCAGCACGGGACTAGCGGGAGAGGGGGCCTACGAGCAGTACTTC. The chain links TRBV28 to TRBJ2-7; 14 bases agree with TRBD2. Germline V gene sequence: CDR1 MDHEN, CDR2 SYDVKM. V was pared by 7 bases and J by 2 bases, with 7 bases of the junction left unmatched. This CDR3 is built from 16 residues.

The DNA for the CDR3 is TGTGCCAGCAGCTTCGGAATACAGGGAGGGGATCAGCCCCAGCATTTT. Amino acids: CASSFGIQGGDQPQHF. The chain has TRBV5-4 and TRBJ1-5, with a weak D call TRBD1 (6 bases). V lost 2 bases and J lost 5, with 17 bases in between. In germline, CDR1 is SGHNT, CDR2 YYREEE (reference sequence). This CDR3 region has 16 residues.

The V and J genes are TRBV30 and TRBJ2-3; D is possibly TRBD2 (5 bases). The CDR3 is 16 residues long. CDR1 is GTSNPN, CDR2 SVGIG, per germline (reference sequence). Trimming took 3 bases from V and 2 from J, leaving 18 bases between them. Here the CDR3 DNA reads TGTGCCTGGAGCCAGGCAAGCGGAGTGTTCACAGATACGCAGTATTTT. Amino acids: CAWSQASGVFTDTQYF.

V gene TRBV10-3 combines with J gene TRBJ1-4; tentatively, D is TRBD1 (5 bases). V was shortened by 6 bases and J by 8 bases, with 16 bases between the two germline ends. The CDR3 extends over 14 amino acids. Looked up from germline, CDR1 is ENHRY and CDR2 is SYGVKD. The CDR3 region has the DNA TGTGCCATCAGGGCGTCGGGGGATAACGAAAAACTGTTTTTT. Its translation: CAIRASGDNEKLFF.

The V gene is TRBV2, the J gene TRBJ1-3; D might be TRBD1 (6 bases). Germline V gene data show CDR1 as SNHLY and CDR2 as FYNNEI. The CDR3 runs 13 residues. The germline V and J ends were trimmed by 5 bases and 4 bases, with 9 bases remaining between them. CDR3 coding DNA: TGTGCCAGCAGTCAGGGGCACGGAAACACCATATATTTT. Translated: CASSQGHGNTIYF.

This rearrangement joins TRBV4-1 to TRBJ2-1, with 7 nucleotides matching TRBD2. From germline, CDR1 is MGHRA and CDR2 YSYEKL. With 1 base clipped from V and 0 bases from J, the junction kept 6 bases outside the gene matches. This CDR3 is 17 amino acids long. In DNA, the CDR3 is TGCGCCAGCAGCCAAGTGGGACTACCTAGCTCCTACAATGAGCAGTTCTTC. It encodes CASSQVGLPSSYNEQFF.